This record covers a single TCR beta chain. Clinical histories supplied by participants themselves formed the basis of cohort assignment. This sample was taken from a study of blood T cell repertoires in COVID-19. Study details: Material from acute and convalescent COVID-19 was sourced from the United States, Italy and Spain.

The CDR3 contains 15 residues. Germline V gene lookup returns CDR1 SGHAT and CDR2 FQNNGV. V gave up 2 bases and J gave up 0 bases; unmatched junction bases: 4. Here immunoSEQ multiplex PCR was the method, and the copy in TCRdb shows in-frame clones only, minus some. The data contain some 300,000 clones, under 90% of them seen just once; the ten biggest clones take up roughly a tenth. The receptor's source is a woman aged 30 to 39 who had recovered from COVID-19. The sequenced material came from PBMCs or T cells enriched from blood (not recorded which). This chain connects TRBV11-2 to TRBJ2-7; TRBD1 matches at 7 bases. This CDR3 reads CASSLPGGLSYEQYF. The CDR3 DNA sequence: TGTGCCAGCAGCTTACCAGGGGGTCTCTCCTACGAGCAGTACTTC.